Listed here are 6 T cell receptor beta chains from one sample, sequenced in a study of PD-1 blockade in classical Hodgkin lymphoma. Clones were read by immunoSEQ multiplex PCR, and TCRdb kept only the in-frame ones, dropping some. The sample lists approximately 59,000 clones, approximately 90% seen once, with over 9.5% in the top ten. Each and every patient relapsed after autologous stem cell transplantation, and patients got differing brentuximab vedotin exposure. Source: peripheral blood mononuclear cells (PBMCs), taken before the second cycle of nivolumab. The receptors here all came from a human donor with classical Hodgkin lymphoma.

The V and J genes are TRBV15 and TRBJ2-7, with TRBD1 matching over 8 bases. This CDR3 comprises 18 residues. Germline V gene sequence: CDR1 LNHNV, CDR2 YYDKDF (reference sequence). Trimming at V came to 1 base and at J to 3 bases, leaving 14 bases not matched to a gene. The CDR3, as DNA: TGTGCCACCAGCAGAGTCGGGGCAGGGGGCCGTAACGACTACGAGCAGTACTTC. It yields the protein CATSRVGAGGRNDYEQYF.

The rearrangement uses TRBV7-9 and TRBJ1-2, with D possibly being TRBD1 (5 bases). Trimming took off 2 bases at V and 4 bases at J, with 11 bases between the two ends. The CDR3 length is 14 residues. Germline-derived CDR1 and CDR2 are SEHNR and FQNEAQ (reference sequence). This CDR3 reads CASSLSSQAYGYTF. The CDR3 nucleotides read TGTGCCAGCAGCTTAAGTTCACAGGCCTATGGCTACACCTTC.

In its sample, this clone was seen once. V usage is TRBV7-9 and J usage is TRBJ2-2; 7 bases are shared with TRBD2. V was pared by 4 bases and J by 6 bases, with 11 bases of the junction left unmatched. In germline, CDR1 is SEHNR, CDR2 FQNEAQ (reference sequence). This CDR3 is 16 amino acids long. The chain's CDR3 is CASSSVLDGRPGELFF. The CDR3 DNA is TGTGCCAGCAGCTCGGTTCTCGACGGGAGGCCCGGGGAGCTGTTTTTT.

The J gene is TRBJ2-2, the V gene TRBV27, with D perhaps TRBD1 (5 bases). V was trimmed by 4 bases and J by 7 bases, leaving 16 bases between them. The CDR3 loop spans 15 amino acids. CDR1 is MNHEY and CDR2 is SMNVEV in the germline V gene (reference sequence). The CDR3: CASSSQGSGHGELFF. The CDR3 region has the DNA TGTGCCAGCAGTTCCCAGGGTTCCGGGCACGGGGAGCTGTTTTTT.

This chain uses TRBV5-1 with TRBJ2-1, with 9 bases matching TRBD1. J gave up 7 bases and V 5 bases, and 7 bases lay outside the gene matches. The CDR3 runs to 14 residues. Germline V lookup: CDR1 SGHRS, CDR2 YFSETQ. The DNA for the CDR3 is TGCGCCAGCAGGTGGGACAGGGTTTCGAATGAGCAGTTCTTC. This sequence encodes CASRWDRVSNEQFF.

This chain connects TRBV5-6 to TRBJ1-1, with D possibly matching TRBD1 (5 bases). With 2 bases removed from V and 3 bases from J, the gap between germline ends came to 14 bases. Germline V gene sequence: CDR1 SGHDT, CDR2 YYEEEE. This CDR3 has 15 residues. The CDR3 bases are TGTGCCAGCAGCTTCGGAGACAGACCGTACACTGAAGCTTTCTTT. Its translation: CASSFGDRPYTEAFF.